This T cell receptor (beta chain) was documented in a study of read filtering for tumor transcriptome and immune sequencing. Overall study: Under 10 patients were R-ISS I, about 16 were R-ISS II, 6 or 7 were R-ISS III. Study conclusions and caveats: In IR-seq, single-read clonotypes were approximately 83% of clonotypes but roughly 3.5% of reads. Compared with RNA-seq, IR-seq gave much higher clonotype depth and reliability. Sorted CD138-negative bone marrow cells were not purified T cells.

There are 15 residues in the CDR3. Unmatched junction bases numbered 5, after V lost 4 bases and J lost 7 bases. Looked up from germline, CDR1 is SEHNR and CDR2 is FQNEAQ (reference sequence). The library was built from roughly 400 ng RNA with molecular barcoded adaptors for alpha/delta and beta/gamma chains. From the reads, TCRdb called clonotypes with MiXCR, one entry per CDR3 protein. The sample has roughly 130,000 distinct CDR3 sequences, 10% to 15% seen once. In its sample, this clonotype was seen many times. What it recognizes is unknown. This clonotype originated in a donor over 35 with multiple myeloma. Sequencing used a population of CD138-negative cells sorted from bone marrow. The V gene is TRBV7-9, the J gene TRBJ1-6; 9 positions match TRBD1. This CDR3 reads CASSSPDRGNSPLHF. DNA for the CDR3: TGTGCCAGCAGCTCGCCAGACAGGGGGAATTCACCCCTCCACTTT. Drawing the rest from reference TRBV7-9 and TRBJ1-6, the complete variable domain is DTGVSQNPRHKITKRGQNVTFRCDPISEHNRLYWYRQTLGQGPEFLTYFQNEAQLEKSRLLSDRFSAERPKGSFSTLEIQRTEQGDSAMYLCASSSPDRGNSPLHFGNGTRLTVT.